The 6 T cell receptor beta chains below were found in one sample sequenced in a study of blood T cell repertoires in COVID-19. Assay: immunoSEQ multiplex PCR; the TCRdb copy retains only in-frame clones and omits some. The sample contains approximately 270,000 clones, roughly 88% of which appear only once. The sequenced sample consisted of PBMCs or T cells enriched from blood (not recorded which). The receptors here all came from a woman aged 45 to 65 who had recovered from COVID-19.

This sequence joins TRBV28 and TRBJ2-7, with 9 bases lining up with TRBD1. This CDR3 contains 14 residues. V lost 7 bases, J lost 3 bases, and 7 bases stayed unmatched. Per germline, CDR1 MDHEN and CDR2 SYDVKM. CDR3 region: CASKTGTGNYEQYF. The DNA for the CDR3 is TGTGCCAGCAAGACCGGGACAGGGAACTACGAGCAGTACTTC.

The rearrangement links TRBV19 to TRBJ2-1, with D maybe TRBD2 (5 bases). The CDR3 totals 15 residues. Germline V lookup: CDR1 LNHDA, CDR2 SQIVND (reference sequence). V lost 3 bases and J lost 8, with 17 bases in between. This CDR3 reads CASSIAGNSEDEQFF. The DNA of the CDR3 is TGTGCCAGTAGTATCGCCGGGAATAGTGAGGATGAGCAGTTCTTC.

The rearrangement uses TRBV19 and TRBJ2-7, with D tentatively TRBD2 (6 bases). In germline, CDR1 is LNHDA, CDR2 SQIVND (reference sequence). The CDR3 runs to 16 residues. The ends were cut back, 3 bases at V and 2 bases at J, with 17 bases in the middle. In nucleotides, the CDR3 is TGTGCCAGTAGTATGGGCCTGGGGAGGCTAGCCTACGAGCAGTACTTC. Its protein is CASSMGLGRLAYEQYF.

The J gene is TRBJ1-2, the V gene TRBV6-5; 9 bases map to TRBD1. With 7 bases clipped from V and 8 bases from J, the junction kept 8 bases outside the gene matches. The CDR3 runs to 13 residues. Germline loops: CDR1 MNHEY, CDR2 SVGAGI. The CDR3: CASIPTGGSGYTF. The CDR3 DNA sequence: TGTGCCAGCATACCGACAGGGGGTAGCGGCTACACCTTC.

Only a few counts were recorded for this clone. The sample has other DNA sequences that encode this CDR3 too. The chain couples TRBV7-9 to TRBJ2-1; maybe TRBD1 (5 bases). CDR3 length equals 15 residues. V dropped 2 bases and J dropped 0 bases, with 8 bases sitting between them. Germline V gene lookup returns CDR1 SEHNR and CDR2 FQNEAQ (reference sequence). The CDR3 loop reads CASSLQGSSYNEQFF. The CDR3 nucleotides are TGTGCCAGCAGCTTACAGGGTAGCTCCTACAATGAGCAGTTCTTC.

V is TRBV18 and J is TRBJ1-5, with 10 bases matching TRBD1. CDR3 length equals 15 residues. Trimming at V came to 3 bases and at J to 6 bases, leaving 5 bases not matched to a gene. Germline V CDR1 and CDR2: KGHSH, LQKENI. The CDR3 DNA is TGTGCCAGCTCACCGCCGGGACAGGGGTCTCAGCCCCAGCATTTT. Residues: CASSPPGQGSQPQHF.